Below, 4 T cell receptor beta chains from the same sample are listed, as sequenced in a study of radiotherapy plus CTLA-4 blockade in lung cancer. The table came from immunoSEQ multiplex PCR; TCRdb's copy has only in-frame clones and leaves some out. Of tens of thousands of clones detected, approximately 86% appear once; the ten largest clones hold around 0.85%. The specimen comprised peripheral blood, sampled from a patient treated with radiotherapy plus ipilimumab. These receptors all come from a human donor with non-small cell lung cancer who had stable disease on radiotherapy plus ipilimumab.

The V call is TRBV4-1, the J call TRBJ2-3; 9 positions match TRBD2. Losses at the gene ends were 0 bases for V and 2 bases for J; bases not matched to a gene: 3. The CDR3 totals 16 residues. Germline CDR1 is MGHRA and CDR2 is YSYEKL. CDR3 protein: CASSQDSGGPTDTQYF. The CDR3 bases are TGCGCCAGCAGCCAAGACAGCGGGGGGCCCACAGATACGCAGTATTTT.

V and J are TRBV7-3 and TRBJ2-2, with a possible D match to TRBD1 (6 bases). Germline values: CDR1 SGHTA, CDR2 FQGTGA. This CDR3 has 15 residues. V lost 5 bases, J lost 5 bases, and 15 bases lay in between. The CDR3 here is CASSRVTGPTGELFF. CDR3 nucleotide sequence: TGTGCCAGCAGCCGAGTAACAGGGCCGACCGGGGAGCTGTTTTTT. Complete variable domain (other parts from reference TRBV7-3 and TRBJ2-2): GAGVSQTPSNKVTEKGKYVELRCDPISGHTALYWYRQSLGQGPEFLIYFQGTGAADDSGLPNDRFFAVRPEGSVSTLKIQRTERGDSAVYLCASSRVTGPTGELFFGEGSRLTVL.

The chain carries TRBV18 and TRBJ2-6; 8 bases align to TRBD1. This CDR3 spans 17 amino acids. V lost 5 bases and J lost 2; bases outside the gene matches: 8. Germline CDR1 KGHSH, CDR2 LQKENI. Here the CDR3 reads CASSRWTGKAGANVLTF. The CDR3 coding sequence is TGTGCCAGCTCAAGATGGACAGGGAAAGCTGGGGCCAACGTCCTGACTTTC. The entire variable domain, with the rest obtained from reference TRBV18 and TRBJ2-6, is as follows: NAGVMQNPRHLVRRRGQEARLRCSPMKGHSHVYWYRQLPEEGLKFMVYLQKENIIDESGMPKERFSAEFPKEGPSILRIQQVVRGDSAAYFCASSRWTGKAGANVLTFGAGSRLTVL.

This sequence joins TRBV5-8 and TRBJ1-5; D is perhaps TRBD1 (5 bases). V lost 5 bases and J lost 5, with 17 bases in between. CDR1 SGHTS and CDR2 YDEGEE come from the germline V gene. This CDR3 contains 15 residues. The CDR3 nucleotides read TGTGCCAGCAGGAACCGGGGCCTTGCAGATCAGCCCCAGCATTTT. This codes for CASRNRGLADQPQHF. The whole variable domain, filled in from reference TRBV5-8 and TRBJ1-5, reads EAGVTQSPTHLIKTRGQQATLRCSPISGHTSVYWYQQALGLGLQFLLWYDEGEERNRGNFPPRFSGRQFPNYSSELNVNALELEDSALYLCASRNRGLADQPQHFGDGTRLSIL.